This paragraph reports one T cell receptor beta chain. The data originate from a study of T cell changes during pregnancy in multiple sclerosis. The CDR3 is 16 amino acids. CDR1 is SGDLS and CDR2 is YYNGEE in the germline V gene. The trim removed 3 bases at V and 4 bases at J, leaving 8 bases unmatched. Clones were read by immunoSEQ multiplex PCR, and TCRdb kept only the in-frame ones, dropping some. The data contain 50,000 to 70,000 clones, 91% of them singletons. The rearrangement uses TRBV9 and TRBJ2-1, with TRBD2 matching over 9 bases. The receptor was derived from a female donor in good health, enrolled as a control in a pregnancy study. The sequenced sample was peripheral blood, obtained after pregnancy. The CDR3 region has the DNA TGTGCCAGCAGCGCACGCGGGGGGGACCCTTACAATGAGCAGTTCTTC. Translation gives CASSARGGDPYNEQFF.